This is a list of T cell receptor beta chains from one sample in a study of beta chain features in type 1 diabetes. Some clones are missing from TCRdb's copy, which holds only in-frame ones; the method was immunoSEQ multiplex PCR. Of about 340,000 clones in the sample, less than 10% are singletons; the top ten hold around 0.45%. The sequenced sample consisted of central memory CD4+ T cells from blood. The receptors stem from a woman aged 18-29 years in good health. Both conserved end residues are part of each CDR3. Each record gives: D gene, J gene, clone size, V gene, CDR3 DNA, CDR3 protein. D genes are given only for firm matches. Clone sizes are given selectively: once, few, many, or a class where the clone is expanded.

>TRBD1|TRBJ2-2|few|TRBV5-4
TGTGCCAGCAGCCCCGGGACAGGGGGTCCCGGGGAGCTGTTTTTT
CASSPGTGGPGELFF
>TRBD1|TRBJ2-1|.|TRBV15
TGTGCCACCAGCAGGGACAGGGGCTACAATGAGCAGTTCTTC
CATSRDRGYNEQFF
>.|TRBJ2-1|few|TRBV28
TGTGCCAGCAGGTCAGTGCAGGGTACGGATGAGCAGTTCTTC
CASRSVQGTDEQFF
>.|TRBJ1-5|.|TRBV5-4
TGTGCCAGCAGCCAAGGCTCGGATAATCAGCCCCAGCATTTT
CASSQGSDNQPQHF
>.|TRBJ2-1|.|TRBV6-1
TGTGCCAGCAGGGTTGGATCCGGAAATGAGCAGTTCTTC
CASRVGSGNEQFF
>TRBD1|TRBJ2-7|few|TRBV10-3
TGTGCCATCAGTGTGGGACAGGGCTACGAGCAGTACTTC
CAISVGQGYEQYF
>.|TRBJ1-4|few|TRBV4-2
TGTGCCAGCAGCCAAGTTTCCTTCGGTGGGTCTGATGAAAAACTGTTTTTT
CASSQVSFGGSDEKLFF
>.|TRBJ1-1|many|TRBV6-5
TGTGCCAGCAGTTACTCTCCCACAGCGATGAACACTGAAGCTTTCTTT
CASSYSPTAMNTEAFF
>.|TRBJ2-2|few|TRBV18
TGTGCCAGCTCACGTATCGAAGGGGCCCACACCGGGGAGCTGTTTTTT
CASSRIEGAHTGELFF
>.|TRBJ1-5|.|TRBV7-4
TGTGCCAGCAGCTTAGGGGAGGCAGGGCTATATCAGCCCCAGCATTTT
CASSLGEAGLYQPQHF
>.|TRBJ2-3|.|TRBV11-2
TGTGCCAGCAGCTTAAGGGTGGGGGATACGCAGTATTTT
CASSLRVGDTQYF